Reported below is one T cell receptor (beta chain). This clone's antigen is unknown. No much larger clone is present one base from it, and per-base qualities are unavailable. Libraries were constructed by the immunoSEQ multiplex PCR assay. The multiplex PCR relied on a mix of 60 forward primers for TCR Vbeta segments and 13 reverse primers for TCR Jbeta segments. A multiplex PCR assay on genomic DNA amplified the CDR3 region of rearranged TCR beta genes. The Illumina HiSeq System was used to sequence the amplified TCR beta libraries as 87-base-pair reads. As for the original processing: Across the 640 or so repertoires, a later analysis counted some 81 million unique TCR beta chains, around 11 million of which were shared by at least two donors. To remove PCR and sequencing errors, raw reads were error-corrected and collapsed into unique sequences using a nearest-neighbor algorithm that merged closely related sequences. V, D and J gene segments were assigned by aligning CDR3 sequences to IMGT reference sequences. For a sequence to be retained, at least a six-nucleotide match to both a V gene segment and a J gene segment was required. Rearrangements were called productive when the CDR3 lacked stop codons and stayed in frame with V and J; all others were non-productive. CDR3 was defined according to IMGT convention as the region running from the second conserved V-encoded cysteine to the conserved J-encoded phenylalanine. Sequences without an unambiguous match to a single V gene segment were excluded from the earlier analysis of about 600 of the donors. In an earlier analysis of several hundred of the donors, a V segment was called functional when productive rearrangements were above 56.7%, and segregating when the standard deviation between donors exceeded 5%. To diagnose cytomegalovirus status from the catalog of TCR beta chain sequences, a statistical classification framework was built. A later analysis assigned V and J genes by comparing TCR nucleotide sequences with IMGT/GENE-DB human TR gene sequences. In a later analysis, CDR3 sequences and most-parsimonious VDJ recombination scenarios were assigned using the TCRdist pipeline. In a later analysis, each TCR beta chain was defined by its CDR3 amino acid sequence together with its V-gene family, and reads without a unique V-gene family were excluded. In a later analysis, around 650 highly shared, low-generation-probability nucleotide sequences were removed to address suspected cross-contamination and a sequencing artifact. For each public chain, a later analysis derived a clonal expansion index from normalized ranks of inferred template counts within each repertoire. In a later analysis, generation probabilities were computed using a VDJ recombination model fitted to out-of-frame rearrangements, and the results were checked against IGoR. Hypergeometric tests were used in a later analysis to score TCR-TCR, TCR-HLA and TCR-CMV co-occurrence, with a repertoire-size bias correction applied to the TCR pairs. To estimate false discovery rates, a later analysis permuted the HLA or CMV assignments 20 times. A later analysis grouped co-occurring TCRs with DBSCAN, adding TCRdist sequence similarity when clustering within HLA-allele-positive subsets. Repertoires with fewer than 30,000 or more than 120,000 public chains were left out of co-occurrence clustering, as were five repertoires with anomalous nucleotide sharing. TCRdb re-hosts the immuneACCESS table, in-frame sequences only. Its copies lack some clones; in the studies checked, an unresolved V gene accounts for under half of them, and the cause for the rest is not known. That table gives V, J and clone size, and the DNA gave D and trimming. The sample table records some 120,000 clones; around 80% of these occur just once. The top ten constitute 4.8% of the sample.

Germline trimming amounts to 8 bases on V and 5 bases on J, with 15 as the count of junction bases outside the gene matches. CDR1 and CDR2, per the germline V gene, are SNHLY and FYNNEI. The CDR3 sequence holds 17 residues, the cysteine and phenylalanine included. The kept DNA is CDR3 alone, 51 bases in frame from the first base. This sample was taken from a study of cytomegalovirus exposure and HLA in healthy donors (dated by TCRdb to 2015 to 2018). Concerning the study at large: In an earlier analysis of roughly 500 of the donors, approximately 300 Gb of sequence data and 90 million to 120 million unique TCR beta sequences from about 179 million T cells were reported. Around 300 gigabases of sequencing data and 78 million or so unique TCR sequences were included in an early release covering over 600 HLA-typed donors. Among the roughly 370 genotyped donors, about 83% belonged to the genetic ancestry cluster associated with self-reported Caucasian donors. The study was designed to test whether signatures of past pathogen exposure could be identified by cataloging public T cell receptors. The study used immunosequencing to profile the T cell repertoires of 600 to 850 subjects and linked those repertoires to cytomegalovirus serostatus. Along with the roughly 610-subject first cohort, a separate validation cohort of over a hundred different subjects was used. The study combined high-throughput TCR immunosequencing, statistical association of individual TCRs with disease status, and machine learning to predict cytomegalovirus infection status. In a later analysis, previously published TCR beta repertoires from 550 to 750 donors were re-analyzed and high-resolution HLA genotyping was added so that TCR occurrence patterns could be studied. In the later analysis, no new phenotypic data were used to find candidate immune exposures; instead, reliance was placed on TCR beta sequences and their occurrence across donors. An earlier analysis of fewer than 700 of the donors applied high-throughput TCR beta sequencing to assess whether each TCR beta V gene segment acted as functional or pseudogenic. Donor age, sex, ethnicity and CMV serostatus were compiled alongside the repertoire data. Genome-wide SNP genotypes for about 60% of the roughly 670 donors were used in a later genetic analysis, which treated that subset as a discovery cohort. Every repertoire in the discovery cohort had been generated on one and the same sequencing platform. HLA typing included class I and class II loci at four-digit resolution. Typing coverage differed by locus: A, B, C, DRB1 and DQB1 were typed in about 620-640 donors, DQA1 in approximately 520, DPA1 in some 610, and DPB1 in around 440. About 5 DR-DQ haplotypes were handled as single units for association and clustering, since linkage in the cohort was strong. Across approximately 400 genotyped donors of the cohort, an average of 235,054 unique TCR beta nucleotide sequences per donor were sequenced, and 15% to 20% of those sequences were non-productive. On the study overall, not on this receptor specifically: In a later analysis, several top co-occurrence clusters were reported to appear linked to parvovirus B19, influenza, CMV and Epstein-Barr virus. Immune exposure information for the cohort was limited to CMV serostatus. A later analysis associated 16,951 TCR beta sequences with specific HLA alleles at a false discovery rate of 0.05. HLA typing was unavailable for some donors at each locus, so association tests used only the typed subset. Correlated functional status among segregating V segments might reflect linkage disequilibrium, but an unknown experimental factor could not be ruled out. Compared with the roughly 720-donor mean, donors in an Asian-associated ancestry cluster had fewer N-insertions in productive TCRs, according to a later genetic analysis. The study listed 164 TCR beta chains as associated with cytomegalovirus. A few of the identified cytomegalovirus-associated TCR beta chains were confirmed in vitro to be specific for cytomegalovirus antigens. An earlier analysis of approximately 540 of the donors showed that most TCR beta V segments appeared in productive rearrangements either about 87% or about 30% of the time, which broadly matched IMGT annotations. Presence/absence analyses assumed roughly uniform sequencing depth across donors, an assumption that may not hold. Compared with equally common non-associated chains, HLA-associated TCR beta chains in a later analysis were more clonally expanded and had lower generation probabilities. A group of highly shared sequence variants was considered likely to be a technical artifact of the sequencing pipeline. According to a later analysis, most CMV-associated TCR beta chains appeared to be HLA-restricted, and the HLA associations seemed to be driven largely by CMV exposure. The classifier was reported to diagnose cytomegalovirus status with high specificity and sensitivity in both the original and validation cohorts. According to the authors, the approach could potentially be generalized to other disease states and immunological phenotypes. Strong co-occurrence of HLA alleles, especially DR and DQ, made assigning TCR associations to individual alleles difficult. Most TCR sequences were seen in very few donors, while some public TCRs were found in many individuals. Only TCR beta chains were sequenced in this cohort, and the absence of alpha or paired-chain data limited detectable features. A further reported finding was that TCR beta sequences accurately predicted the HLA-A and HLA-B alleles for most subjects in the first cohort. In a later genetic analysis, a missense DCLRE1C variant was associated with V-gene and J-gene trimming of TCR beta chains, and the association was replicated in an independent cohort. Some IMGT-functional V segments, including TRBV6-2 and TRBV6-3, could not be distinguished by the 87-base-pair reads and were therefore excluded. Seventeen rarely observed V segments, including chromosome 9 orphons, were excluded from the earlier analysis of approximately 500 of the donors because counts were too low. In a later analysis, TCR association rates were found to vary across HLA loci, with the most associated TCRs seen for DRB1 alleles and the fewest for HLA-C alleles.

The cohort consisted of some 730 healthy bone marrow donors. Cohort members were all nominally healthy when sampled, although unrecorded immune exposures were likely present. The donor was CMV seropositive and belonged to the group of more than 250 seropositive cohort members. A peripheral blood sample was collected from each donor, and TCR beta sequencing was performed on peripheral blood mononuclear cells. Genomic DNA extraction from the blood cell samples was performed with the Qiagen DNeasy Blood Extraction Kit. This TCR came from a man aged 30 to 39 in good health and CMV-seropositive. The chain couples TRBV2 to TRBJ2-1; the central 10 bases match TRBD1. The sequencing input was PBMCs. The bases are TGTGCCAGCGCGGGACAGGGGCAGGTGAGGCCCCACAATGAGCAGTTCTTC. It translates as CASAGQGQVRPHNEQFF.